The 3 T cell receptor beta chains below all came from one sample that was sequenced in a study of T-cell reconstitution after alpha-beta-depleted transplantation in children. Preparation of the TCRbeta library involved a method that used unique molecular identifiers. TCRdb redid the calling of the PCR reads with MiXCR, one entry per CDR3 protein. The sample shows fewer than 400,000 distinct CDR3 sequences, more than 20% of them seen only once. Sample: PBMCs, mostly from graft donor cells, taken 180 days after TCRalphabeta/CD19-depleted stem cell transplant. All receptors come from a male patient aged 10 to 17 who had a stem cell transplant for acute lymphoblastic leukemia, so the T cells may come from the graft donor.

The V gene is TRBV5-1, the J gene TRBJ2-7, with 8 positions matching TRBD2. Germline assignment: CDR1 SGHRS and CDR2 YFSETQ. This CDR3 is built from 15 residues. V was pared by 0 bases and J by 4 bases, with 6 bases of the junction left unmatched. The CDR3 nucleotides are TGCGCCAGCAGCTTGGCCGGTAGCGGGATGTACGAGCAGTACTTC. Translation gives CASSLAGSGMYEQYF.

In this sample, this clonotype turned up a few times. The genes are TRBV24-1 and TRBJ2-1; D call uncertain. Germline CDR1 reads KGHDR; CDR2 reads SFDVKD. CDR3 length equals 18 residues. V lost 1 base, J lost 5 bases, and 20 bases lay in between. CDR3 residues: CATSDFPGEAGVHNEQFF. The DNA for the CDR3 is TGTGCCACCAGTGATTTCCCCGGCGAGGCCGGCGTCCACAATGAGCAGTTCTTC.

There are a few counts of this clonotype. The chain carries TRBV7-9 and TRBJ2-6; no definite D call. The germline V and J ends were trimmed by 5 bases and 0 bases, with 8 bases remaining between them. The CDR3 extends over 15 amino acids. Germline CDR1 SEHNR, CDR2 FQNEAQ (reference sequence). The chain's CDR3 is CASSPLRSGANVLTF. Here the CDR3 DNA reads TGTGCCAGCAGCCCCCTTCGCTCTGGGGCCAACGTCCTGACTTTC. Using reference TRBV7-9 and TRBJ2-6 for the parts outside the CDR3, the full variable domain is DTGVSQNPRHKITKRGQNVTFRCDPISEHNRLYWYRQTLGQGPEFLTYFQNEAQLEKSRLLSDRFSAERPKGSFSTLEIQRTEQGDSAMYLCASSPLRSGANVLTFGAGSRLTVL.